These 9 T cell receptor beta chains were sequenced from one sample in a study of blood T cell repertoires in COVID-19. Method: immunoSEQ multiplex PCR; TCRdb's copy keeps in-frame clones and lacks some. The data hold just under 150,000 clones, with roughly 89% observed a single time. The source material was peripheral blood. These receptors were obtained from a woman in her fifties or sixties with acute or convalescent COVID-19.

The CDR3 nucleotides are TGTGCCAGCAGCTCGCGCGGCATCTACGAGCAGTACTTC. Encoded protein: CASSSRGIYEQYF. The rearrangement uses TRBV7-3 and TRBJ2-7; D unresolved. V lost 4 bases, J lost 3 bases, and 10 bases lay in between. CDR3 size: 13 residues. CDR1 and CDR2 from the germline V gene are SGHTA and FQGTGA. The full variable domain, rest sourced from reference TRBV7-3 and TRBJ2-7, is GAGVSQTPSNKVTEKGKYVELRCDPISGHTALYWYRQSLGQGPEFLIYFQGTGAADDSGLPNDRFFAVRPEGSVSTLKIQRTERGDSAVYLCASSSRGIYEQYFGPGTRLTVT.

The V gene is TRBV15, the J gene TRBJ1-5; TRBD1 is a possible D gene (6 bases). Germline assignment: CDR1 LNHNV and CDR2 YYDKDF (reference sequence). CDR3 length: 16 residues. The V end lost 1 base, the J end lost 4 bases, and 14 bases lay between the germline ends. CDR3 in amino acids: CATSRGGPGRNQPQHF. DNA of the CDR3: TGTGCCACCAGCAGAGGGGGGCCCGGGAGGAATCAGCCCCAGCATTTT.

This chain uses TRBV12-3 or TRBV12-4 with TRBJ2-1, with D tentatively TRBD2 (6 bases). V shed 8 bases and J shed 2 bases, with 10 bases lying between them. This CDR3 spans 13 amino acids. CDR3 coding DNA: TGTGCCAGCCTCCGGGGGACCTACAATGAGCAGTTCTTC. Translated, it gives CASLRGTYNEQFF.

The chain uses TRBV19 and TRBJ1-1, with a possible D match to TRBD1 (5 bases). The CDR3 extends over 13 amino acids. The germline V and J ends were trimmed by 6 bases and 3 bases, with 11 bases remaining between them. CDR1 LNHDA and CDR2 SQIVND come from the germline V gene (reference sequence). The CDR3 DNA is TGTGCCAGTAGGTGGGCGGGGGACACTGAAGCTTTCTTT. It specifies CASRWAGDTEAFF.

The V call is TRBV7-2, the J call TRBJ2-7; the match to TRBD2 covers 7 bases. Germline V CDR1 and CDR2: SGHTA, FQGNSA. The CDR3 is made up of 11 amino acids. With 4 bases clipped from V and 7 bases from J, the junction kept 1 base outside the gene matches. The CDR3 protein is CASSWGGEQYF. In DNA, the CDR3 is TGTGCCAGCAGCTGGGGAGGGGAGCAGTACTTC.

This clone was seen a handful of times. This chain uses TRBV30 with TRBJ1-5, with D maybe TRBD1 (6 bases). The CDR3 spans 13 residues. CDR1 is GTSNPN and CDR2 is SVGIG in the germline V gene (reference sequence). The V end lost 2 bases, the J end lost 5 bases, and 10 bases lay between the germline ends. In nucleotides, the CDR3 is TGTGCCTGGAGTTCAGGGGAGCATCAGCCCCAGCATTTT. Protein: CAWSSGEHQPQHF.

The V call is TRBV3-1 (or the pseudogene TRBV3-2), the J call TRBJ1-4; possibly TRBD1 for D (5 bases). This CDR3 has 14 residues. V was pared by 8 bases and J by 6 bases, with 16 bases between. CDR1 is LGHDT and CDR2 is YNNKEL in the germline V gene (reference sequence). The CDR3 sequence is CASRSQGGDEKLFF. CDR3 sequence (DNA): TGTGCCAGCCGGTCCCAGGGAGGGGATGAAAAACTGTTTTTT.

J is TRBJ2-7 and V is TRBV9, with D perhaps matching TRBD2 (6 bases). Germline assignment: CDR1 SGDLS and CDR2 YYNGEE. Deletions cut 0 bases from V and 3 bases from J, with 13 bases between. The CDR3 is 15 amino acids. CDR3 DNA: TGTGCCAGCAGCGTAGAGGGAGGCTACGGCTACGAGCAGTACTTC. Translated, it gives CASSVEGGYGYEQYF.

The rearrangement links TRBV9 to TRBJ2-3; D is uncertain. The CDR3 extends over 13 amino acids. The V end lost 2 bases, the J end lost 0 bases, and 4 bases lay between the germline ends. Germline V gene lookup returns CDR1 SGDLS and CDR2 YYNGEE. The CDR3 nucleotides read TGTGCCAGCAGCGTCACTAGCACAGATACGCAGTATTTT. Amino acid sequence: CASSVTSTDTQYF.